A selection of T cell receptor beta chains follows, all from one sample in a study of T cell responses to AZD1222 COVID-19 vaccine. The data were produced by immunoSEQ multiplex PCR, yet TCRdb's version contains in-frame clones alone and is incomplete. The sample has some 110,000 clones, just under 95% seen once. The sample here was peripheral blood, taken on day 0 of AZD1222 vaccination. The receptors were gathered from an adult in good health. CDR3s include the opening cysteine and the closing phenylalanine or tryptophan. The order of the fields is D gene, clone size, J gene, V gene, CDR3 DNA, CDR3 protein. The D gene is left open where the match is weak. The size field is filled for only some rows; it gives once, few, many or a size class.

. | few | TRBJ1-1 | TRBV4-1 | TGCGCCAGCAGCCAAGATGTGCGGGGGCAGACTGAAGCTTTCTTT | CASSQDVRGQTEAFF
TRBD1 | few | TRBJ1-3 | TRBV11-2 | TGTGCCAGCAGCCTACAGGGGGACTCTGGAAACACCATATATTTT | CASSLQGDSGNTIYF
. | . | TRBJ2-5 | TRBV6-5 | TGTGCCACAAGGGGGTCGGCGCTGGAGACCCAGTACTTC | CATRGSALETQYF
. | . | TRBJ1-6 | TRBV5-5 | TGTGCCAGCAGCTACCTTTTGAGGCAGAGCTCCTATAATTCACCCCTCCACTTT | CASSYLLRQSSYNSPLHF
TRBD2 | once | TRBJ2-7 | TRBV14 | TGTGCCAGCAGCAAGCGGGACTCGTTCCTAGGACAGTACTTC | CASSKRDSFLGQYF
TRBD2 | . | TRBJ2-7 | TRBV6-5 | TGTGCCAGCAGTAGGCGGGAGGATAACCCCTACGAGCAGTACTTC | CASSRREDNPYEQYF
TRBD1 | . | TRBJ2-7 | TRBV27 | TGTGCCAGCAGTTTCCCCGGGACAGGGACCTACGAGCAGTACTTC | CASSFPGTGTYEQYF
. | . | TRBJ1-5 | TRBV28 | TGTGCCAGCATCCCTGGGTCTCAGCCCTTTTATAGCAATCAGCCCCAGCATTTT | CASIPGSQPFYSNQPQHF
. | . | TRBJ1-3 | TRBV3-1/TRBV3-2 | TGTGCCAGCAGCCGACCTGGAAACACCATATATTTT | CASSRPGNTIYF
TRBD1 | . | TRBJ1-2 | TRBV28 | TGTGCCAGCAGTTTCCTAGCCGGGACAGGGACCTATGGCTACACCTTC | CASSFLAGTGTYGYTF
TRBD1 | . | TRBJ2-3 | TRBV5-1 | TGCGCCAGCAGCTTACAGGGGGCGATCGATACGCAGTATTTT | CASSLQGAIDTQYF
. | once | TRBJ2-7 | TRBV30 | TGTGCCACCTCCCGGGCGCTTGTCTACGAGCAGTACTTC | CATSRALVYEQYF
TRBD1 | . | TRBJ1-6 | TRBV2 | TGTGCCAGCAGTTGGGACAGGGATTATTCACCCCTCCACTTT | CASSWDRDYSPLHF
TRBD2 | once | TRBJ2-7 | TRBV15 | TGTGCCACCAGCAGAGACGGACTAGCGGGAGGAAGAGACGAGCAGTACTTC | CATSRDGLAGGRDEQYF
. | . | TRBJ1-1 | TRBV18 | TGTGCCAGCTCACCACCGGGTCAGAAAGCTTTCTTT | CASSPPGQKAFF
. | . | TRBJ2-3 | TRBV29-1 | TGCAGCGGTATGAGCGGCGGTCCAGATACGCAGTATTTT | CSGMSGGPDTQYF
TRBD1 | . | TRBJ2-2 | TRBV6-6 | TGTGCCAGCAGTCCTTCAGGGGGCGGGCACGGGGAGCTGTTTTTT | CASSPSGGGHGELFF
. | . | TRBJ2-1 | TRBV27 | TGTGCCAGCAGTTTCCAACAAAATTACAATGAGCAGTTCTTC | CASSFQQNYNEQFF
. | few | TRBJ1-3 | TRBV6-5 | TGTGCCAGCCTCAGCGCCAATACCATATATTTT | CASLSANTIYF
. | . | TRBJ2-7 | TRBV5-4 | TGTGCCAGCAGCTTAGCGGGTGAGCAGTACTTC | CASSLAGEQYF
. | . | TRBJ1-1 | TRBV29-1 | TGCAGCGTCGTTGGGAGGGGCTGGGACACTGAAGCTTTCTTT | CSVVGRGWDTEAFF
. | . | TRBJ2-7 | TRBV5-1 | TGCGCCAGCAGCCCGCGGACGGAAACCTACGAGCAGTACTTC | CASSPRTETYEQYF
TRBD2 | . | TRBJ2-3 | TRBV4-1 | TGCGCCAGCAGCCAACCCCTAGCGGCACGCACAGATACGCAGTATTTT | CASSQPLAARTDTQYF
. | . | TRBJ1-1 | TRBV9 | TGTGCCAGCAGCGTAGGCGTTCCCCCCGCGCCGAACACTGAAGCTTTCTTT | CASSVGVPPAPNTEAFF
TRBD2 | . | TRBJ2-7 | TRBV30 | TGTGCCTGGAGTGGAGCGGGAGCCCCCTACGAGCAGTACTTC | CAWSGAGAPYEQYF
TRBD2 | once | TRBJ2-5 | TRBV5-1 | TGCGCCAGCAGCGCGGCCGGGACTAAAGAGACCCAGTACTTC | CASSAAGTKETQYF
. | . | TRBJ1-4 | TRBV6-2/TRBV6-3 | TGTGCCAGCAGCGACAGCCCCGAAAAACTGTTTTTT | CASSDSPEKLFF
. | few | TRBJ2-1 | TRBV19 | TGTGCCAGTACTCTTTGGGGGAGAGAGAATGAGCAGTTCTTC | CASTLWGRENEQFF
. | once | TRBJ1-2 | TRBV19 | TGTGCCAGTAGTATCCGCAGCTATGGCTACACCTTC | CASSIRSYGYTF
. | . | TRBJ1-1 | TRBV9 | TGTGCCAGCAGCGTAGAGTTAAACACTGAAGCTTTCTTT | CASSVELNTEAFF
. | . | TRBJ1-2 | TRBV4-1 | TGCGCCAGCAGCCTAGAAGCCTTACATTCGGGTGGCTACACCTTC | CASSLEALHSGGYTF
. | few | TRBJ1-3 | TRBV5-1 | TGCGCCAGCAGCGGCACGAAGCGCGAGTACACCATATATTTT | CASSGTKREYTIYF
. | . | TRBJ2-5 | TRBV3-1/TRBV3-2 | TGTGCCAGCAGCCAAGGGAGAAGAACCCAGTACTTC | CASSQGRRTQYF
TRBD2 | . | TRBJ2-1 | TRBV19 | TGTGCCAGTAGGCGATCCACTAGCGGGAGCTACAATGAGCAGTTCTTC | CASRRSTSGSYNEQFF
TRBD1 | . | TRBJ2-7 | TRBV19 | TGTGCCAGTAGTAAACAGGGGGCTTCCCTCTACGAGCAGTACTTC | CASSKQGASLYEQYF
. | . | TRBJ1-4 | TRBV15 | TGTGCCACCAAAACGAATGAAAAACTGTTTTTT | CATKTNEKLFF
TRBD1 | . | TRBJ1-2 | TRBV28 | TGTGCCAGCCTGGGACAGGGGGCCGGCGTGAGCTATGGCTACACCTTC | CASLGQGAGVSYGYTF
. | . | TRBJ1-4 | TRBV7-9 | TGTGCCAGCAGCTTAAATGCCCTTCCAACTAATGAAAAACTGTTTTTT | CASSLNALPTNEKLFF
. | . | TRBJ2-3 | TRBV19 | TGTGCCAGTAGTATAGATCACGGGCTTCCAGATACGCAGTATTTT | CASSIDHGLPDTQYF
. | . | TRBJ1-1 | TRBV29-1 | TGCAGCGTTATTCGTGTCCCCGCTGATGGGGCTTTCTTT | CSVIRVPADGAFF
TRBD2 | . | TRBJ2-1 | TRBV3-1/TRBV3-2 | TGTGCCAGCAGCCAAGTCCCCGAGCGGGAGAGTGAGCAGTTCTTC | CASSQVPERESEQFF
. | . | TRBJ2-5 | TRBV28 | TGTGCCAGCAGTTTAATTTACGGGGCGCTGTTGGTTCGTCCGGAGACCCAGTACTTC | CASSLIYGALLVRPETQYF
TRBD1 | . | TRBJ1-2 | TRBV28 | TGTGCCAGCAGTTCCCGGGACAGGGTTTACCACACCTTC | CASSSRDRVYHTF
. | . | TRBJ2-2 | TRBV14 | TGTGCCAGCAGCCAAGACTCCACAGGGATTGGGACCGGGGAGCTGTTTTTT | CASSQDSTGIGTGELFF
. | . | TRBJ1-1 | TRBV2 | TGTGCCAGCAGTGGCCCGACACGTTACAACACTGAAGCTTTCTTT | CASSGPTRYNTEAFF
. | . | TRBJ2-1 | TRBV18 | TGTGCCAGCTCTACAATAGGGGATGAGCAGTTCTTC | CASSTIGDEQFF